This T cell receptor (beta chain) was sequenced during a study of T cell responses to AZD1222 COVID-19 vaccine. Whole-study results and caveats: Targeting of unmutated variant regions was reportedly seen in nearly half of spike-specific TCRs. White British people made up most donors, females outnumbered males, and clonal diversity was possibly underestimated.

V shed 3 bases and J shed 1 base, with 7 bases lying between them. Germline CDR1 LNHDA, CDR2 SQIVND (reference sequence). The CDR3 runs 14 residues. The data were produced by immunoSEQ multiplex PCR, yet TCRdb's version contains in-frame clones alone and is incomplete. The data show about 190,000 clones, with just over 90% seen just once and roughly 0.99% held by the top ten. As to this clone: As yet, its antigen is unknown.

The sequence was collected from an adult in good health. This specimen consisted of peripheral blood, obtained on day 0 of AZD1222 vaccination. The chain carries TRBV19 and TRBJ2-1, with D unclear. CDR3: CASSIVGSYNEQFF. The CDR3 region has the DNA TGTGCCAGTAGTATTGTCGGTTCCTACAATGAGCAGTTCTTC.